This TCR beta chain came from a study of graft-versus-host responses after intestinal transplantation (dated by TCRdb to the early 2020s). About the study as a whole: Recipients received multivisceral, liver-intestinal, or isolated intestinal transplants. Anti-thymocyte globulin induction was given to all recipients, followed by maintenance tacrolimus and steroids for approximately 3 years. To identify alloreactive clones, pre-transplant mixed lymphocyte reaction products were sequenced and compared with unstimulated pre-transplant donor and recipient T cells. Bulk TCR-beta CDR3 sequencing was used to track graft-versus-host and host-versus-graft alloreactive T cell clones in the graft, circulation and bone marrow after intestinal transplantation. Donor T cell macrochimerism was defined as a peak of at least 4% donor T cells among recipient peripheral blood mononuclear cells. Of the 20 to 30 intestinal transplant recipients enrolled in the cohort, one of whom was a retransplant, a few patients without pretransplant specimens were excluded. Instead of going to the commercial service, samples from a few later patients were sequenced in-house on an Illumina MiSeq and processed with MiXCR. Points the paper makes about the study in general: Patients with donor T cell macrochimerism had high GvH to HvG T cell clonal ratios in their allografts. The relatively low number and heterogeneity of intestinal transplant patients limited the conclusions. Peak levels of circulating GvH clones were associated with declines in HvG clones early after transplant. GvH clones were detected in recipient bone marrow, and some appeared earlier in ileal mucosa or blood, consistent with an intestinal mucosal origin.

As regards this clone: What antigen it recognizes has not been identified. Per-nucleotide qualities are absent, and no much larger clonotype sits a single base away.

To isolate intraepithelial and lamina propria lymphocytes from graft specimens, dithiothreitol, EDTA incubations and collagenase D digestion were used. Bulk TCR-beta sequencing was performed on serial intestinal graft biopsy specimens collected as late as 600 days after transplant. The CDR3 goes from the cysteine to the phenylalanine over 18 residues. The entry retains the CDR3 DNA only, 54 bases that are in frame from base 1. Deletion took 1 base off V and 1 base off J, with a span of 16 bases between the germline ends. Sequences SSHAT (CDR1) and FNYEAQ (CDR2) are obtained from the germline V gene (reference sequence). Library creation used the immunoSEQ multiplex PCR assay. Adaptive Biotechnologies carried out high-throughput TCR-beta CDR3 sequencing of genomic DNA for most patients. As for the authors' bioinformatics: Adaptive's ImmunoSEQ software supplied the TCR sequencing data for 15 to 20 patients, while MiXCR and VDJtools were used to process a few other patients. CDR3 nucleotide sequences shared by donor and recipient were removed because the origin of these sequences could not be assigned. To be classed as alloreactive, a clone needed at least 2-fold expansion over unstimulated cells and a minimum CFSE-low frequency of 0.002% (template counts) or 0.001% (read counts). Clones were considered mappable if detected in sequenced pre-transplant spleen, lymph node, or MLR CFSE-low populations of the donor or recipient. The cumulative frequency of alloreactive clones was calculated as a percentage of all sequences, weighted by copy number. Not all clones reach the TCRdb copy of this immuneACCESS table, which keeps in-frame sequences only. Checked studies attribute under half of the gap to unresolved V genes and leave the rest unexplained. That table gives V, J and clone size, and the DNA gave D and trimming. Recorded for this sample are approximately 9,300 clones; 65% to 90% of them occurred a single time. The biggest ten clones account for roughly 5.2% of the sample.

This material consisted of ileum tissue, taken almost 750 days after intestinal transplantation. The V and J segments used are TRBV7-7 and TRBJ2-2; the D region possibly corresponds to TRBD2 (6 bases align). This clonotype was obtained from a human patient who received an intestinal transplant, so some T cells may come from the graft donor. The bases read TGTGCCAGCAGCTTAGGGTCTGGGGGGAATATGAACACCGGGGAGCTGTTTTTT. Its protein is CASSLGSGGNMNTGELFF.